These 29 T cell receptor beta chains were all obtained from the same sample, sequenced in a study of blood T cell repertoires in COVID-19 (TCRdb year 2020). Libraries were made using the immunoSEQ multiplex PCR assay. TCRdb took this table from immuneACCESS and kept in-frame rearrangements with V and J called. Such tables lack part of the clones; where checked against another copy, unresolved V genes explain under half of the gap, and the rest is unexplained. The sample table records 300,000 or so clones; roughly 90% of these occur just once. 5% to 7% of the sample is held by the ten biggest clonotypes. Source material: peripheral blood. The receptors originated from a man between 18 and 29 years old who had recovered from COVID-19.

The chain joins TRBV14 to TRBJ1-6; D is ambiguous. The CDR3 has 12 residues. Trimming took off 1 base at V and 7 bases at J, with 2 bases between the two ends. Germline V gives CDR1 SGHDN, CDR2 FVKESK. In DNA, the CDR3 is TGTGCCAGCAGCCAAGTAAATTCACCCCTCCACTTT. Protein sequence: CASSQVNSPLHF.

This chain links TRBV11-2 with TRBJ2-1; D is unresolved. The CDR3 contains 14 residues. Per germline, CDR1 SGHAT and CDR2 FQNNGV. V dropped 1 base and J dropped 4 bases, with 8 bases sitting between them. The CDR3 sequence is CASSLGGNYNEQFF. The CDR3 nucleotides are TGTGCCAGCAGCTTAGGTGGCAATTACAATGAGCAGTTCTTC.

V usage is TRBV2 and J usage is TRBJ2-1; TRBD1 matches 9 bases. CDR3 length: 15 residues. V lost 7 bases and J lost 9; bases outside the gene matches: 13. Per germline, CDR1 SNHLY and CDR2 FYNNEI. The CDR3 sequence: CASTRGTGNFGEQFF. The CDR3 DNA is TGTGCCAGCACTCGGGGGACAGGGAATTTCGGTGAGCAGTTCTTC.

The chain's CDR3 is CASTYGRPYNEQFF. In nucleotides, the CDR3 is TGTGCCAGCACCTACGGGAGGCCCTACAATGAGCAGTTCTTC. The V call is TRBV5-6, the J call TRBJ2-1, with TRBD2 matching over 7 bases. J gave up 2 bases and V 6 bases, and 5 bases lay outside the gene matches. Germline CDR1 is SGHDT and CDR2 is YYEEEE. This CDR3 is built from 14 residues.

This clone has more than one count but fewer than ten. The chain joins TRBV5-1 to TRBJ2-2; the D gene is possibly TRBD1 (6 bases). V was trimmed by 3 bases and J by 5 bases, leaving 14 bases between them. Germline loops: CDR1 SGHRS, CDR2 YFSETQ. The CDR3 spans 15 residues. The CDR3 protein is CASSSIQGRTGELFF. CDR3 bases: TGCGCCAGCAGCTCAATACAGGGACGGACCGGGGAGCTGTTTTTT.

The chain has TRBV29-1 and TRBJ2-3, with D perhaps TRBD1 (5 bases). CDR3 length: 13 residues. V lost 5 bases and J lost 1, with 10 bases in between. Germline CDR1 reads SQVTM; CDR2 reads ANQGSEA. The CDR3, as DNA: TGCAGCGTTACAGGCGTCGGCACAGATACGCAGTATTTT. Translation gives CSVTGVGTDTQYF.

The genes are TRBV12-3 or TRBV12-4 and TRBJ2-5; 8 bases line up with TRBD2. This CDR3 has 13 residues. Trimming at V came to 8 bases and at J to 3 bases, leaving 5 bases not matched to a gene. The CDR3 nucleotides read TGTGCCAGCCGGGGGGGACTAGAAGAGACCCAGTACTTC. Translated, it gives CASRGGLEETQYF.

The chain combines TRBV7-9 with TRBJ2-6; D unclear. In germline, CDR1 is SEHNR, CDR2 FQNEAQ (reference sequence). The germline V and J ends were trimmed by 4 bases and 0 bases, with 16 bases remaining between them. The CDR3 totals 18 residues. The CDR3 here is CASSSALVAYSGANVLTF. CDR3 DNA: TGTGCCAGCAGCTCTGCTTTGGTAGCCTACTCTGGGGCCAACGTCCTGACTTTC. Full variable domain (missing parts from reference TRBV7-9 and TRBJ2-6): DTGVSQNPRHKITKRGQNVTFRCDPISEHNRLYWYRQTLGQGPEFLTYFQNEAQLEKSRLLSDRFSAERPKGSFSTLEIQRTEQGDSAMYLCASSSALVAYSGANVLTFGAGSRLTVL.

The CDR3 bases are TGTGCCAGCAGCTCGGGACTAGCGGGAGGAAGGGATGAGCAGTTCTTC. Translated, it gives CASSSGLAGGRDEQFF. V and J are TRBV11-1 and TRBJ2-1; TRBD2 matches at 15 bases. The ends lost 4 bases at V and 8 bases at J; junction bases unmatched: 6. This CDR3 is built from 16 residues. Germline CDR1 and CDR2: SGHAT and FQDESV (reference sequence).

The CDR3 nucleotides are TGTGCCAGCAGCTTAAGGGGCGCGGGGCAGCCCCAGCATTTT. This translates into CASSLRGAGQPQHF. The chain links TRBV5-4 to TRBJ1-5; TRBD1 might be the D (5 bases). Trimming cost V 2 bases and J 7 bases, with 13 bases left between them. Per germline, CDR1 SGHNT and CDR2 YYREEE (reference sequence). The CDR3 has 14 residues.

As concerns this clone: Compared with germline, one end of the junction differs, possibly owing to a read error. The chain has TRBV11-3 and TRBJ1-1; a weak D match, TRBD1 (5 bases). CDR3 length: 14 amino acids. Germline-derived CDR1 and CDR2 are SGHNT and YENEEA. CDR3 residues: CASSIDHGTGEAFF. The CDR3 DNA follows: TGTGCCAGCAGCATAGACCACGGGACTGGTGAAGCTTTCTTT.

The chain has TRBV5-1 and TRBJ2-2, with D hard to call. Germline lookup yields CDR1 SGHRS and CDR2 YFSETQ. V gave up 0 bases and J gave up 3 bases, with 15 bases separating them. CDR3 size: 17 residues. CDR3 coding DNA: TGCGCCAGCAGCTTGGCCGGAAGCGCCGGGTACACCGGGGAGCTGTTTTTT. Amino acids: CASSLAGSAGYTGELFF.

The V and J genes are TRBV14 and TRBJ1-4, with a tentative D call TRBD1 (6 bases). This CDR3 is 16 amino acids long. The germline V gene has CDR1 SGHDN and CDR2 FVKESK. V was trimmed by 1 base and J by 7 bases, leaving 16 bases between them. As DNA, the CDR3 is TGTGCCAGCAGCCAAGTTTCCGGACAGACGGGTGAAAAACTGTTTTTT. Amino acids: CASSQVSGQTGEKLFF.

The chain combines TRBV9 with TRBJ2-3; TRBD2 might be the D (6 bases). V lost 0 bases, J lost 0 bases, and 11 bases lay in between. Germline V lookup: CDR1 SGDLS, CDR2 YYNGEE. The CDR3 is made up of 16 amino acids. CDR3 nucleotide sequence: TGTGCCAGCAGCGTAGATGGGGGGTCTAGCACAGATACGCAGTATTTT. Translated, it gives CASSVDGGSSTDTQYF.

This clone was observed a few times. This chain joins TRBV9 and TRBJ1-2; 7 bases line up with TRBD1. With V trimmed by 4 bases and J by 8 bases, 11 bases remained unmatched. From germline, CDR1 is SGDLS and CDR2 YYNGEE. This CDR3 is built from 14 residues. CDR3 loop: CASSYDRAGGGYTF. The CDR3 nucleotides read TGTGCCAGCAGCTACGACAGGGCTGGAGGGGGCTACACCTTC.

The chain employs TRBV27 and TRBJ2-3; 9 bases map to TRBD1. Unmatched junction bases numbered 6, after V lost 5 bases and J lost 6 bases. The CDR3 has 14 residues. Germline loops: CDR1 MNHEY, CDR2 SMNVEV (reference sequence). Here the CDR3 reads CASSPGQGVDTQYF. The CDR3 bases are TGTGCCAGCAGTCCGGGACAGGGAGTGGATACGCAGTATTTT.

The rearrangement joins TRBV15 to TRBJ1-4, with a tentative D call TRBD1 (6 bases). The CDR3 runs to 13 residues. The ends were cut back, 3 bases at V and 5 bases at J, with 7 bases in the middle. The germline V gene has CDR1 LNHNV and CDR2 YYDKDF (reference sequence). Here the CDR3 DNA reads TGTGCCACCAGCAGCGGACAGAATGAAAAACTGTTTTTT. This gives the protein CATSSGQNEKLFF.

The chain has TRBV5-1 and TRBJ2-3; 11 bases fit TRBD2. V was clipped by 6 bases and J by 0 bases; unmatched bases: 3. The CDR3 loop spans 15 amino acids. The germline V gene has CDR1 SGHRS and CDR2 YFSETQ. CDR3 DNA sequence: TGCGCCAGCACCGGGACTAGCGGTAGCACAGATACGCAGTATTTT. It is translated as CASTGTSGSTDTQYF. The full variable domain, its missing parts supplied by reference TRBV5-1 and TRBJ2-3, is KAGVTQTPRYLIKTRGQQVTLSCSPISGHRSVSWYQQTPGQGLQFLFEYFSETQRNKGNFPGRFSGRQFSNSRSEMNVSTLELGDSALYLCASTGTSGSTDTQYFGPGTRLTVL.

This clone appeared a few times. This chain connects TRBV11-2 to TRBJ2-2, with D tentatively TRBD1 (5 bases). CDR3 size: 14 residues. Trimming cost V 4 bases and J 2 bases, with 8 bases left between them. Germline values: CDR1 SGHAT, CDR2 FQNNGV. CDR3 sequence reads: CASSYQGNTGELFF. The CDR3 coding sequence is TGTGCCAGCAGCTACCAGGGTAACACCGGGGAGCTGTTTTTT.

This clone was picked up one time. DNA of the CDR3: TGTGCCAGCAGTTACTCCAGGGGGAATGAGCAGTTCTTC. As protein: CASSYSRGNEQFF. The chain couples TRBV6-2 or TRBV6-3 to TRBJ2-1, with TRBD1 matching 7 bases. The J segment lost 7 bases and the V segment lost 0 bases, leaving 0 bases of the junction unmatched. This CDR3 region has 13 residues. The V gene's germline CDR1 is MNHEY and CDR2 SVGEGT.

The CDR3 region is CASLASTGSLYEQYF. The CDR3 nucleotides are TGTGCCTCCCTAGCTTCGACAGGGTCTCTCTACGAGCAGTACTTC. The chain employs TRBV30 and TRBJ2-7, with 7 bases identical to TRBD1. Per the germline V gene, CDR1 is GTSNPN and CDR2 is SVGIG (reference sequence). The CDR3 spans 15 residues. J lost 3 bases, V lost 7 bases, and 15 bases had no gene match.

The gene calls are TRBV1 and TRBJ1-2; the listed D gene, TRBD1, was not tested against the DNA. TRBV1 is designated a pseudogene. The CDR3 runs 13 residues. The CDR3 protein is CTSSSDREEGYTF. Written as DNA, the CDR3 is TGCACCAGCAGCTCCGACAGGGAGGAAGGCTACACCTTC.

This clone was detected only a few times. CDR3 protein: CASSVGQPGYEQYF. In DNA, the CDR3 is TGCGCCAGCAGCGTCGGACAGCCGGGCTACGAGCAGTACTTC. V gene TRBV4-1 combines with J gene TRBJ2-7, with D possibly being TRBD1 (6 bases). The germline CDR1 and CDR2 sequences are MGHRA and YSYEKL. Trimming took off 5 bases at V and 3 bases at J, with 14 bases between the two ends. This CDR3 is 14 amino acids long.

V and J are TRBV27 and TRBJ2-2, with D perhaps TRBD2 (6 bases). V was cut by 1 base and J by 8 bases, with 14 bases left in between. Germline loops: CDR1 MNHEY, CDR2 SMNVEV (reference sequence). CDR3 length: 15 residues. The CDR3 protein is CASSLWGLPRGELFF. Written as DNA, the CDR3 is TGTGCCAGCAGTTTATGGGGACTGCCTAGGGGGGAGCTGTTTTTT.

This clone turned up a few times. V usage is TRBV7-9 and J usage is TRBJ2-2; D may be TRBD2 (6 bases). Germline V gives CDR1 SEHNR, CDR2 FQNEAQ (reference sequence). The CDR3 is 16 amino acids. Trimming pared 1 base from V and 1 base from J, leaving 10 bases between. The CDR3, as DNA: TGTGCCAGCAGCTTAGGCCTAGCGCGGAACACCGGGGAGCTGTTTTTT. It encodes CASSLGLARNTGELFF.

V gene TRBV4-2 combines with J gene TRBJ1-3; D uncertain. The CDR3 has 16 amino acids. Trimming took off 4 bases at V and 3 bases at J, with 16 bases between the two ends. Germline CDR1 is LGHNA and CDR2 is YNFKEQ. CDR3 in amino acids: CASSPLEEGYGNTIYF. CDR3 coding DNA: TGTGCCAGCAGCCCCCTGGAGGAGGGATATGGAAACACCATATATTTT.

The chain links TRBV10-3 to TRBJ2-1, with TRBD2 matching 14 bases. V lost 4 bases and J lost 4; bases outside the gene matches: 0. The CDR3 consists of 15 residues. Germline CDR1 and CDR2: ENHRY and SYGVKD. The CDR3 protein is CAISGLAGGYNEQFF. DNA for the CDR3: TGTGCCATCAGTGGACTAGCGGGGGGGTACAATGAGCAGTTCTTC.

The genes are TRBV7-9 and TRBJ1-2, with D possibly TRBD1 on 6 matching bases. Trimming left V 5 bases short and J 3 bases short, with 13 bases between. Germline V CDR1 and CDR2: SEHNR, FQNEAQ (reference sequence). The CDR3 loop spans 14 amino acids. CDR3 bases: TGTGCCAGCAGCACCCAGACAGGAGACTATGGCTACACCTTC. Its protein is CASSTQTGDYGYTF.

V gene TRBV6-6 combines with J gene TRBJ1-6, with 8 bases that match TRBD1. The V segment lost 2 bases and the J segment 10 bases; nucleotides outside the gene matches: 4. The CDR3 contains 14 residues. CDR1 is MNHNY, CDR2 SVGAGI, per germline (reference sequence). Written as DNA, the CDR3 is TGTGCCAGCAGTTACGGACAGGGTGACTCACCCCTCCACTTT. Its translation: CASSYGQGDSPLHF.